This TCR beta chain was retrieved from a study of T-cell memory formation after mild COVID-19. Findings and caveats of the study: CD4/CD8 balance characterized clones contracting day 15 to 85, and CD4+ skew characterized later expanders.

TCR alpha and TCR beta cDNA libraries with sample barcodes and UMIs came from 5'RACE using constant-segment primers. TCRdb ran MiXCR on the 5' RACE reads and lists one entry per CDR3 protein. The sample includes about 240,000 distinct CDR3 sequences, over 8.5% of them seen just once. This CDR3 is 16 amino acids long. The V segment lost 2 bases and the J segment 3 bases; nucleotides outside the gene matches: 6. CDR1 and CDR2 from the germline V gene are SEHNR and FQNEAQ (reference sequence). To note about this clonotype: Its antigen is not known.

The chain links TRBV7-9 to TRBJ2-3; 9 nucleotides agree with TRBD2. This clonotype was obtained from a man in his late teens or twenties who had mild COVID-19 (a few samples of this study predate the infection). Cell type and time point are not known. Sequenced sample: PBMCs or a T cell subset sorted from them (not recorded which). This CDR3 is CASSLISGGRTDTQYF. Written as DNA, the CDR3 is TGTGCCAGCAGCTTAATTAGCGGGGGACGGACAGATACGCAGTATTTT. Combining the CDR3 with reference TRBV7-9 and TRBJ2-3 gives the whole variable domain DTGVSQNPRHKITKRGQNVTFRCDPISEHNRLYWYRQTLGQGPEFLTYFQNEAQLEKSRLLSDRFSAERPKGSFSTLEIQRTEQGDSAMYLCASSLISGGRTDTQYFGPGTRLTVL.